Below, 31 T cell receptor beta chains from the same sample are listed, as sequenced in a study of technical replicates of blood from several donors. Profiling relied on immunoSEQ multiplex PCR, and the TCRdb table lists in-frame clones only, not all of them. The repertoire holds under 95,000 clones, around 94% seen once, with less than 0.3% in the top ten. The sequenced sample consisted of T cells isolated from PBMCs. All receptors come from a human donor in good health.

The chain has TRBV7-9 and TRBJ1-4, with D maybe TRBD1 (6 bases). Trimming took 5 bases from V and 5 from J, leaving 12 bases between them. CDR1 SEHNR and CDR2 FQNEAQ come from the germline V gene (reference sequence). The length of the CDR3 is 14 residues. This chain's CDR3 is CASSAQGTNEKLFF. The CDR3 nucleotides are TGTGCCAGCAGCGCACAGGGAACCAATGAAAAACTGTTTTTT.

In this sample, this clone turned up once. The chain carries TRBV11-2 and TRBJ2-5; tentatively, D is TRBD1 (5 bases). Trimming took off 5 bases at V and 7 bases at J, with 20 bases between the two ends. This CDR3 has 15 residues. Germline-derived CDR1 and CDR2 are SGHAT and FQNNGV. The CDR3 spells CASSPNGPLTGTQYF. CDR3 coding DNA: TGTGCCAGCAGCCCCAACGGGCCCCTAACAGGGACCCAGTACTTC.

The chain recombines TRBV6-5 with TRBJ2-7; possible D gene TRBD1, 6 bases. V lost 0 bases and J 3 bases, leaving 9 bases between the germline ends. The CDR3 covers 14 residues. Germline values: CDR1 MNHEY, CDR2 SVGAGI. CDR3 DNA: TGTGCCAGCAGTTACTCGCCGGACAGCTACGAGCAGTACTTC. It yields the protein CASSYSPDSYEQYF.

In its sample, this clone was seen once. J is TRBJ2-1 and V is TRBV7-9; the match to TRBD2 covers 8 bases. The CDR3 loop spans 16 amino acids. J lost 2 bases, V lost 5 bases, and 8 bases had no gene match. The V gene's germline CDR1 is SEHNR and CDR2 FQNEAQ (reference sequence). The CDR3 region has the DNA TGTGCCAGCAGCGACACCGGGACTAGTCCCTACAATGAGCAGTTCTTC. Translating it yields CASSDTGTSPYNEQFF. Variable domain in full (rest from reference TRBV7-9 and TRBJ2-1): DTGVSQNPRHKITKRGQNVTFRCDPISEHNRLYWYRQTLGQGPEFLTYFQNEAQLEKSRLLSDRFSAERPKGSFSTLEIQRTEQGDSAMYLCASSDTGTSPYNEQFFGPGTRLTVL.

The V call is TRBV27, the J call TRBJ2-3; D is unresolved. Germline-derived CDR1 and CDR2 are MNHEY and SMNVEV (reference sequence). There are 13 residues in the CDR3. V was pared by 3 bases and J by 2 bases, with 6 bases between. CDR3 sequence reads: CASSLSTTDTQYF. The CDR3 region has the DNA TGTGCCAGCAGTTTGTCTACCACAGATACGCAGTATTTT.

The chain has TRBV25-1 and TRBJ2-2; perhaps TRBD1 as D (5 bases). V was trimmed by 3 bases and J by 6 bases, leaving 11 bases between them. Germline CDR1 is MGHDK and CDR2 is SYGVNS. The CDR3 length is 14 residues. The CDR3 DNA reads TGTGCCAGCAGTGAGCTGCAGGGATCCGGGGAGCTGTTTTTT. Amino acids: CASSELQGSGELFF. Based on the CDR3 plus reference TRBV25-1 and TRBJ2-2, the full variable domain is EADIYQTPRYLVIGTGKKITLECSQTMGHDKMYWYQQDPGMELHLIHYSYGVNSTEKGDLSSESTVSRIRTEHFPLTLESARPSHTSQYLCASSELQGSGELFFGEGSRLTVL.

This clone was seen a single time. The chain has TRBV4-1 and TRBJ2-1; D gene uncertain. The germline CDR1 and CDR2 sequences are MGHRA and YSYEKL. The CDR3 runs 17 residues. V gave up 4 bases and J gave up 0 bases, with 16 bases separating them. The DNA for the CDR3 is TGCGCCAGCAGCCCCACCGCCACGAAGAGCTCCTACAATGAGCAGTTCTTC. This codes for CASSPTATKSSYNEQFF.

The rearrangement joins TRBV19 to TRBJ1-5; 9 bases fit TRBD1. Germline lookup yields CDR1 LNHDA and CDR2 SQIVND (reference sequence). CDR3 length: 17 amino acids. Losses at the gene ends were 6 bases for V and 0 bases for J; bases not matched to a gene: 9. The CDR3 region is CASRSIGTGFSNQPQHF. In nucleotides, the CDR3 is TGTGCCAGTAGATCAATCGGGACAGGGTTTAGCAATCAGCCCCAGCATTTT. Combining the CDR3 with reference TRBV19 and TRBJ1-5 gives the whole variable domain DGGITQSPKYLFRKEGQNVTLSCEQNLNHDAMYWYRQDPGQGLRLIYYSQIVNDFQKGDIAEGYSVSREKKESFPLTVTSAQKNPTAFYLCASRSIGTGFSNQPQHFGDGTRLSIL.

The chain employs TRBV6-5 and TRBJ1-1; maybe TRBD1 (6 bases). Trimming stripped 7 bases from V and 1 base from J, with 10 bases between. The germline CDR1 and CDR2 sequences are MNHEY and SVGAGI. The CDR3 runs 13 residues. This CDR3 is CASIGQRNTEAFF. The CDR3 DNA follows: TGTGCCAGCATAGGACAGCGGAACACTGAAGCTTTCTTT.

The CDR3 loop is CASSILAGGTGELFF. In nucleotides, the CDR3 is TGTGCCAGCAGCATACTAGCGGGAGGGACCGGGGAGCTGTTTTTT. This sequence joins TRBV27 and TRBJ2-2, with 13 nucleotides matching TRBD2. Germline CDR1 reads MNHEY; CDR2 reads SMNVEV (reference sequence). J lost 5 bases, V lost 6 bases, and 3 bases had no gene match. The CDR3 extends over 15 amino acids.

The chain links TRBV30 to TRBJ1-2; the D is unclear. From germline, CDR1 is GTSNPN and CDR2 SVGIG (reference sequence). The length of the CDR3 is 13 residues. V lost 4 bases and J 0 bases, leaving 9 bases between the germline ends. The CDR3 DNA sequence: TGTGCCTGGACCCCCGGGACTAACTATGGCTACACCTTC. This sequence encodes CAWTPGTNYGYTF.

This clone was seen a single time. This rearrangement joins TRBV6-6 to TRBJ2-5; 8 nucleotides align to TRBD1. Trimming cost V 2 bases and J 1 base; bases outside gene matches: 3. CDR1 and CDR2 (germline): MNHNY, SVGAGI (reference sequence). CDR3 length: 15 residues. CDR3 bases: TGTGCCAGCAGTTACCGCGGGACAGGCCAAGAGACCCAGTACTTC. It yields the protein CASSYRGTGQETQYF.

J is TRBJ2-3 and V is TRBV9, with D unresolved. V lost 0 bases, J lost 2 bases, and 7 bases lay in between. The CDR3 is made up of 14 amino acids. Germline V gene data show CDR1 as SGDLS and CDR2 as YYNGEE. Here the CDR3 DNA reads TGTGCCAGCAGCGTAGTCTCCCTCACAGATACGCAGTATTTT. Translation: CASSVVSLTDTQYF.

The genes are TRBV6-6 and TRBJ2-7; 10 bases agree with TRBD1. This CDR3 is built from 15 residues. Germline V gene sequence: CDR1 MNHNY, CDR2 SVGAGI (reference sequence). The trim removed 2 bases at V and 5 bases at J, leaving 6 bases unmatched. The DNA of the CDR3 is TGTGCCAGCAGTTACCGGGACAGGGGCGGGGACGAGCAGTACTTC. Translated: CASSYRDRGGDEQYF.

The count of this clone is one. This sequence joins TRBV4-1 and TRBJ2-7; TRBD2 aligns across 10 bases. The length of the CDR3 is 16 residues. The germline CDR1 and CDR2 sequences are MGHRA and YSYEKL. The trim removed 3 bases at V and 1 base at J, leaving 6 bases unmatched. For the CDR3, the DNA is TGCGCCAGCAGCCAGACAAGGACTAGCGGTTCCTACGAGCAGTACTTC. Residues: CASSQTRTSGSYEQYF.

The chain combines TRBV2 with TRBJ2-5, with TRBD2 identical over 13 bases. CDR3 size: 17 residues. CDR1 is SNHLY, CDR2 FYNNEI, per germline. The V segment lost 6 bases and the J segment 9 bases; nucleotides outside the gene matches: 16. For the CDR3, the DNA is TGTGCCAGCAGAACTAGCGGGGGGGCCTTTGGGGGTAGGCCCCAGTACTTC. As protein: CASRTSGGAFGGRPQYF. Full variable domain (outside the CDR3, taken from reference TRBV2 and TRBJ2-5): EPEVTQTPSHQVTQMGQEVILRCVPISNHLYFYWYRQILGQKVEFLVSFYNNEISEKSEIFDDQFSVERPDGSNFTLKIRSTKLEDSAMYFCASRTSGGAFGGRPQYFGPGTRLLVL.

The rearrangement joins TRBV10-3 to TRBJ2-5; 8 nucleotides agree with TRBD1. Germline lookup yields CDR1 ENHRY and CDR2 SYGVKD. Trimming removed 4 bases from V and 2 bases from J; junction bases left unmatched: 6. CDR3 length equals 15 residues. CDR3 amino acids: CAISVGTGLQETQYF. CDR3 nucleotides: TGTGCCATCAGTGTTGGGACAGGACTACAAGAGACCCAGTACTTC.

This chain uses TRBV7-9 with TRBJ2-7; D ambiguous. Germline assignment: CDR1 SEHNR and CDR2 FQNEAQ (reference sequence). The CDR3 runs to 14 residues. The germline V and J ends were trimmed by 1 base and 3 bases, with 10 bases remaining between them. As DNA, the CDR3 is TGTGCCAGCAGCTTAGGCTCCGCAGGCTACGAGCAGTACTTC. Translated, it gives CASSLGSAGYEQYF.

J is TRBJ1-2 and V is TRBV30, with TRBD1 as a possible D gene (5 bases). The CDR3 extends over 14 amino acids. The germline CDR1 and CDR2 sequences are GTSNPN and SVGIG (reference sequence). Trimming stripped 3 bases from V and 4 bases from J, with 15 bases between. The CDR3 protein is CAWSRGRGIYGYTF. The CDR3 region has the DNA TGTGCCTGGAGCCGAGGACGGGGGATCTATGGCTACACCTTC.

The chain uses TRBV5-6 and TRBJ1-5, with 8 nucleotides matching TRBD1. Per germline, CDR1 SGHDT and CDR2 YYEEEE. This CDR3 comprises 14 residues. J was trimmed by 5 bases and V by 2 bases; bases with no gene match: 3. CDR3: CASSFRGLDQPQHF. CDR3 bases: TGTGCCAGCAGCTTCAGGGGGCTCGATCAGCCCCAGCATTTT.

This clone was observed a handful of times. CDR3 sequence (DNA): TGTGCCAGCAGAAACGTGGCAGACACATACAATGAGCAGTTCTTC. This sequence encodes CASRNVADTYNEQFF. The V and J genes are TRBV7-2 and TRBJ2-1; D is undetermined. Trimming took 6 bases from V and 4 from J, leaving 16 bases between them. The CDR3 extends over 15 amino acids. CDR1 is SGHTA, CDR2 FQGNSA, per germline.

This chain connects TRBV5-1 to TRBJ2-1, with 9 positions matching TRBD1. CDR3 length: 14 residues. With 3 bases clipped from V and 8 bases from J, the junction kept 6 bases outside the gene matches. CDR1 and CDR2 from the germline V gene are SGHRS and YFSETQ. The DNA for the CDR3 is TGCGCCAGCAGCTCGAGACAGGGGGGGCATGAGCAGTTCTTC. Protein product: CASSSRQGGHEQFF.

The chain is built from TRBV28 and TRBJ1-5, with 10 nucleotides matching TRBD1. In germline, CDR1 is MDHEN, CDR2 SYDVKM. The length of the CDR3 is 15 residues. The V gene end was trimmed by 6 bases and the J gene end by 2 bases; junction bases not matched to a gene: 4. In nucleotides, the CDR3 is TGTGCCAGCAGCCGAGGGACAGGGGGCAATCAGCCCCAGCATTTT. Amino acid sequence: CASSRGTGGNQPQHF. Full variable domain (outside the CDR3, taken from reference TRBV28 and TRBJ1-5): DVKVTQSSRYLVKRTGEKVFLECVQDMDHENMFWYRQDPGLGLRLIYFSYDVKMKEKGDIPEGYSVSREKKERFSLILESASTNQTSMYLCASSRGTGGNQPQHFGDGTRLSIL.

The rearrangement links TRBV2 to TRBJ1-1, with 7 bases lining up with TRBD1. V shed 4 bases and J 4 bases; nucleotides not matched to a gene: 6. The V gene's germline CDR1 is SNHLY and CDR2 FYNNEI. The CDR3 length is 14 residues. The CDR3: CASSAAGGGTEAFF. CDR3 in DNA: TGTGCCAGCAGTGCGGCAGGGGGAGGCACTGAAGCTTTCTTT.

The chain has TRBV18 and TRBJ1-6, with TRBD1 as a possible D gene (6 bases). Germline V gives CDR1 KGHSH, CDR2 LQKENI. The CDR3 contains 14 residues. With 3 bases removed from V and 9 bases from J, the gap between germline ends came to 12 bases. The CDR3 region has the DNA TGTGCCAGCTCACCTGTCAGGGGCCCTTCACCCCTCCACTTT. This gives the protein CASSPVRGPSPLHF.

The chain carries TRBV4-1 and TRBJ1-5, with D perhaps matching TRBD1 (6 bases). With 1 base removed from V and 6 bases from J, the gap between germline ends came to 22 bases. Germline V lookup: CDR1 MGHRA, CDR2 YSYEKL. The CDR3 is made up of 18 amino acids. This CDR3 reads CASSQVTLLGGAGQPQHF. The CDR3 region has the DNA TGCGCCAGCAGCCAAGTAACCCTCCTGGGGGGGGCTGGTCAGCCCCAGCATTTT.

CDR3 nucleotide sequence: TGTGCCAGCAGCTTAAGGCTAGCGGGGGGGTACCAAGAGACCCAGTACTTC. Encoded protein: CASSLRLAGGYQETQYF. The genes are TRBV11-2 and TRBJ2-5; 12 bases align to TRBD2. In germline, CDR1 is SGHAT, CDR2 FQNNGV. This CDR3 region has 17 residues. V was clipped by 2 bases and J by 0 bases; unmatched bases: 4.

This chain joins TRBV6-1 and TRBJ1-1; TRBD1 might be the D (5 bases). Trimming took 4 bases from V and 2 from J, leaving 8 bases between them. Germline CDR1 and CDR2: MNHNS and SASEGT. This CDR3 contains 13 residues. CDR3 DNA sequence: TGTGCCAGCAGTGCGACAGTAAACACTGAAGCTTTCTTT. Its translation is CASSATVNTEAFF.

This rearrangement joins TRBV6-5 to TRBJ2-3; TRBD2 agrees at 8 bases. The CDR3 runs 14 residues. V dropped 6 bases and J dropped 5; count of bases not matched to a gene: 7. From germline, CDR1 is MNHEY and CDR2 SVGAGI. CDR3: CASRAGAGQDTQYF. CDR3 in DNA: TGTGCCAGCAGAGCGGGGGCCGGACAAGATACGCAGTATTTT.

The chain couples TRBV9 to TRBJ2-1; 14 bases are a match to TRBD2. Germline assignment: CDR1 SGDLS and CDR2 YYNGEE. V trimming: 3 bases; J trimming: 4 bases; junction bases outside the gene matches: 3. The CDR3 is made up of 16 amino acids. CDR3 in DNA: TGTGCCAGCAGCGCGACTAGCGGGGGGGCGTACAATGAGCAGTTCTTC. It codes for CASSATSGGAYNEQFF.

J is TRBJ1-4 and V is TRBV9; 7 bases agree with TRBD1. V shed 0 bases, J shed 4 bases, and the junction held 15 bases outside the gene matches. Germline CDR1 reads SGDLS; CDR2 reads YYNGEE. The CDR3 sequence is 19 residues long. In nucleotides, the CDR3 is TGTGCCAGCAGCGTAGATGTTTCGTACTGGGACAGAGGTAATGAAAAACTGTTTTTT. Encoded protein: CASSVDVSYWDRGNEKLFF.